This T cell receptor (beta chain) was sequenced during a study of cytomegalovirus exposure and HLA in healthy donors. Trimming stripped 5 bases from V and 5 bases from J, with 17 bases between. This CDR3 region has 15 residues. Germline CDR1 reads SGHTA; CDR2 reads FQGNSA. Use of 60 Vbeta and 13 Jbeta primers characterized the PCR. The method was immunoSEQ multiplex PCR; TCRdb's version includes in-frame clones alone and lacks a portion of them. This sample has roughly 180,000 clones, with about 85% found just once. The rearrangement links TRBV7-2 to TRBJ2-3; maybe TRBD2 (5 bases). This TCR was recovered from a girl aged 10 to 17 in good health and CMV-seropositive. Material for sequencing was PBMCs. The CDR3 DNA reads TGTGCCAGCAGCGAGAGCGGCTTAGTCGGAGATACGCAGTATTTT. Translating it yields CASSESGLVGDTQYF.